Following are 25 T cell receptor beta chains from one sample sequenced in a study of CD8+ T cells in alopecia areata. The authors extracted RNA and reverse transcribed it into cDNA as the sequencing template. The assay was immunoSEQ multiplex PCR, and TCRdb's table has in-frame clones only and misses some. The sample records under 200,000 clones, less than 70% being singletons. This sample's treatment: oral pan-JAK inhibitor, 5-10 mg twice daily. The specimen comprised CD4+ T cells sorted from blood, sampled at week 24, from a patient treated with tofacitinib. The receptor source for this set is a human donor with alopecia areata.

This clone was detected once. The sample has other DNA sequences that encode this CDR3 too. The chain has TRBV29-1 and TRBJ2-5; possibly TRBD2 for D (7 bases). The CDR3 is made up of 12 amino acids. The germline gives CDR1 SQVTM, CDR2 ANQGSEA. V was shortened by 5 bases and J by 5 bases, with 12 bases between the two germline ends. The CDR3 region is CSVRGGWETQYF. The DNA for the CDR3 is TGCAGCGTTAGGGGGGGCTGGGAGACCCAGTACTTC.

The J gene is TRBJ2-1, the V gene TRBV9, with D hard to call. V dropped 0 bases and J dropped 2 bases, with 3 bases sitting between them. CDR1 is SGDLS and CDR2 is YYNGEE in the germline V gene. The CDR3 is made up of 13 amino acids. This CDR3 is CASSVDTYNEQFF. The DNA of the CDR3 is TGTGCCAGCAGCGTAGACACCTACAATGAGCAGTTCTTC.

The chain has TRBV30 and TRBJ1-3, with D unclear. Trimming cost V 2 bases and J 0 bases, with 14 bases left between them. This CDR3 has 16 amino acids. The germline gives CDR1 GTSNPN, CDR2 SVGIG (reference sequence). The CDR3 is CAWSLKTVNSGNTIYF. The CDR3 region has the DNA TGTGCCTGGAGTCTAAAGACGGTGAACTCTGGAAACACCATATATTTT.

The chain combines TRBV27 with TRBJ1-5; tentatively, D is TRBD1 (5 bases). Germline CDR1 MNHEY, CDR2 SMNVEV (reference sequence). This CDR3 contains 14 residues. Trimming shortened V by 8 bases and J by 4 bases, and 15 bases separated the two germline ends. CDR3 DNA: TGTGCCAGCCAAAGCTGGGGGGAAAATCAGCCCCAGCATTTT. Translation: CASQSWGENQPQHF.

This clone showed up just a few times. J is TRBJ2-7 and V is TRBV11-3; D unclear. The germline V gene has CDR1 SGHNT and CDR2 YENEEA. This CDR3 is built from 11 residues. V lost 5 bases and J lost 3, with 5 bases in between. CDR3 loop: CASSEYYEQYF. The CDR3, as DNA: TGTGCCAGCAGCGAGTACTACGAGCAGTACTTC. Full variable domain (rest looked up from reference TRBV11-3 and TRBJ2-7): EAGVVQSPRYKIIEKKQPVAFWCNPISGHNTLYWYLQNLGQGPELLIRYENEEAVDDSQLPKDRFSAERLKGVDSTLKIQPAELGDSAVYLCASSEYYEQYFGPGTRLTVT.

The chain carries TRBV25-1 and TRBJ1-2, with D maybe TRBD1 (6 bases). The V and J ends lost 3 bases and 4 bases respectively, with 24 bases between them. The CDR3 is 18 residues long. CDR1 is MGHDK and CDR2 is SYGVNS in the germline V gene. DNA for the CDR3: TGTGCCAGCAGTGATTTCGGCCCCTCGGACAGTGGGGGCTATGGCTACACCTTC. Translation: CASSDFGPSDSGGYGYTF.

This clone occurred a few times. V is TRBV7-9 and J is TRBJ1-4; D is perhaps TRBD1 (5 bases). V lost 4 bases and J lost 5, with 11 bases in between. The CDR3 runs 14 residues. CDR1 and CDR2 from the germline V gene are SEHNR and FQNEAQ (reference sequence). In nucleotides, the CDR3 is TGTGCCAGCAGCTGGGACGGCCCGAATGAAAAACTGTTTTTT. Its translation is CASSWDGPNEKLFF.

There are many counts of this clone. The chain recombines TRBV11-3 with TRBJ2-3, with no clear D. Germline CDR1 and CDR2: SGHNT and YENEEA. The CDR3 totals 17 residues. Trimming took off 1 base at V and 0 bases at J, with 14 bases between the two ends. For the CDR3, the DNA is TGTGCCAGCAGCTTAGGAAAAGGTCCCTCTAGCACAGATACGCAGTATTTT. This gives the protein CASSLGKGPSSTDTQYF.

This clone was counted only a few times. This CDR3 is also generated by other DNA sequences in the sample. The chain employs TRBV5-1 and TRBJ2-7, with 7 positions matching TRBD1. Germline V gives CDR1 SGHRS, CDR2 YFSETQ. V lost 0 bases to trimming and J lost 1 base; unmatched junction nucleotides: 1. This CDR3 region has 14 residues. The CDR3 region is CASSLGQGSYEQYF. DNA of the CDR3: TGCGCCAGCAGCTTGGGACAGGGATCCTACGAGCAGTACTTC. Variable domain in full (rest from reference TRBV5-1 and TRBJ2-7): KAGVTQTPRYLIKTRGQQVTLSCSPISGHRSVSWYQQTPGQGLQFLFEYFSETQRNKGNFPGRFSGRQFSNSRSEMNVSTLELGDSALYLCASSLGQGSYEQYFGPGTRLTVT.

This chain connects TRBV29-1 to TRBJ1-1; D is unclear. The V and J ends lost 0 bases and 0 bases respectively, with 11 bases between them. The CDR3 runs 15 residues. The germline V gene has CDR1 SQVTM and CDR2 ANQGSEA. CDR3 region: CSVEDWAPMNTEAFF. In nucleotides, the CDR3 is TGCAGCGTTGAAGATTGGGCCCCCATGAACACTGAAGCTTTCTTT. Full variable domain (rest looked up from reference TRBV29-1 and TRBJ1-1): SAVISQKPSRDICQRGTSLTIQCQVDSQVTMMFWYRQQPGQSLTLIATANQGSEATYESGFVIDKFPISRPNLTFSTLTVSNMSPEDSSIYLCSVEDWAPMNTEAFFGQGTRLTVV.

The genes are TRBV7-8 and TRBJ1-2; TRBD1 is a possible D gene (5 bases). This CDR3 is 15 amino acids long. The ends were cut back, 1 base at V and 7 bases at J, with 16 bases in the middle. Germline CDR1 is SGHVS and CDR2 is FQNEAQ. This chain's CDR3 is CASSLERGQEGGYTF. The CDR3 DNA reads TGTGCCAGCAGCTTAGAACGGGGCCAAGAGGGTGGCTACACCTTC. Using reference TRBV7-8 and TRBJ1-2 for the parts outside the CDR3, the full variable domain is GAGVSQSPRYKVAKRGQDVALRCDPISGHVSLFWYQQALGQGPEFLTYFQNEAQLDKSGLPSDRFFAERPEGSVSTLKIQRTQQEDSAVYLCASSLERGQEGGYTFGSGTRLTVV.

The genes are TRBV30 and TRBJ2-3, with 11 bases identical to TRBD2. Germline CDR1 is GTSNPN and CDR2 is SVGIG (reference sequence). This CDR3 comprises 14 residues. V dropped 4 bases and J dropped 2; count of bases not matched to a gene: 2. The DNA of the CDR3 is TGTGCCTGGACTAGCGGGGGGCCCACAGATACGCAGTATTTT. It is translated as CAWTSGGPTDTQYF.

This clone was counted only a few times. CDR3 in amino acids: CASSLGTGNQPQHF. CDR3 in DNA: TGTGCCAGCAGCTTAGGGACGGGCAATCAGCCCCAGCATTTT. V gene TRBV7-9 combines with J gene TRBJ1-5; D is ambiguous. In germline, CDR1 is SEHNR, CDR2 FQNEAQ (reference sequence). V was trimmed by 1 base and J by 2 bases, leaving 6 bases between them. The CDR3 is made up of 14 amino acids.

Written as DNA, the CDR3 is TGCGCCAGCAGTGCCTCGGGACTAGCAACCTACGAGCAGTACTTC. Protein sequence: CASSASGLATYEQYF. V gene TRBV23-1 combines with J gene TRBJ2-7, with 9 bases that match TRBD2. TRBV23-1 has ORF status, its function being uncertain. This CDR3 has 15 residues. V dropped 5 bases and J dropped 2; count of bases not matched to a gene: 7.

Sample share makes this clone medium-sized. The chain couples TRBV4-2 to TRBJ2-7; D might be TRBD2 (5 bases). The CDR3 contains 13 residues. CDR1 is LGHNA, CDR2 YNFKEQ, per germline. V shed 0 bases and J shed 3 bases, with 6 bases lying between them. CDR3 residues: CASSQERVYEQYF. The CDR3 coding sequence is TGTGCCAGCAGCCAAGAGCGGGTCTACGAGCAGTACTTC.

CDR3 DNA: TGTGCCAGCTCATTACAGGGTTCTGGCAATCAGCCCCAGCATTTT. Protein sequence: CASSLQGSGNQPQHF. The genes are TRBV18 and TRBJ1-5; D is perhaps TRBD1 (6 bases). The germline CDR1 and CDR2 sequences are KGHSH and LQKENI. This CDR3 is 15 amino acids long. V gave up 5 bases and J gave up 2 bases, with 13 bases separating them.

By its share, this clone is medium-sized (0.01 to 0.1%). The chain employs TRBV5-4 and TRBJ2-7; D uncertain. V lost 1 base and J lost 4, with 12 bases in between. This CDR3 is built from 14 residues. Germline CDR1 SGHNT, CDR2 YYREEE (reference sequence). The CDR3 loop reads CASSLRLASYEQYF. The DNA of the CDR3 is TGTGCCAGCAGCTTGCGGTTGGCCTCTTACGAGCAGTACTTC.

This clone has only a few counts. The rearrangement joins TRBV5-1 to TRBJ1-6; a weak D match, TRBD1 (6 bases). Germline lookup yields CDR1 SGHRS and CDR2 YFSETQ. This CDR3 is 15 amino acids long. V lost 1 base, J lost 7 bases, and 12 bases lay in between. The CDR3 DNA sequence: TGCGCCAGCAGCTTGTCACAGGGAGGGAATTCACCCCTCCACTTT. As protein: CASSLSQGGNSPLHF.

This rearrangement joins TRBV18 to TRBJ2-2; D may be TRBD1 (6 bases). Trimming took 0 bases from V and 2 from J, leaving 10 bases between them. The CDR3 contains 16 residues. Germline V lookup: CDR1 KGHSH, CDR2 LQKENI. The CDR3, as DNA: TGTGCCAGCTCACCACCGGGACACCTTAACACCGGGGAGCTGTTTTTT. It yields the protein CASSPPGHLNTGELFF.

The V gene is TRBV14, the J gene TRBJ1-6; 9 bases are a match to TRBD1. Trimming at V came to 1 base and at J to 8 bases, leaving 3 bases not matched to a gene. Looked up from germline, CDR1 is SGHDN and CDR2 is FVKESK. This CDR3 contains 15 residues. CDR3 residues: CASSQVTGGHSPLHF. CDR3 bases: TGTGCCAGCAGCCAAGTAACAGGGGGCCATTCACCCCTCCACTTT.

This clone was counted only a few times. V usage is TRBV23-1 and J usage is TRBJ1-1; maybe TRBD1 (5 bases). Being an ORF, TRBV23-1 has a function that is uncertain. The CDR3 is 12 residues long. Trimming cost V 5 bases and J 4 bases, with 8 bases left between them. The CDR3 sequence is CASSSGGTEAFF. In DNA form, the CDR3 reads TGCGCCAGCAGTTCGGGGGGCACTGAAGCTTTCTTT.

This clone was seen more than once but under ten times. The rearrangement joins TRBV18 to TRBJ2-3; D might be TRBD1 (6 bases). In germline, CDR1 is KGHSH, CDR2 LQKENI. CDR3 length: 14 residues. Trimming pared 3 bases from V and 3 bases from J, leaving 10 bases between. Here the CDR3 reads CASSPRQVTDTQYF. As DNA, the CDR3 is TGTGCCAGCTCACCTAGACAGGTGACAGATACGCAGTATTTT.

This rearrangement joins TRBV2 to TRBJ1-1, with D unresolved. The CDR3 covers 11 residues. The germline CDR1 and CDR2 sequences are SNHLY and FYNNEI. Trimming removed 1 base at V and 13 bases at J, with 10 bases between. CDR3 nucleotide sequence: TGTGCCAGCAGTGAAGAACTGAAGCTTTTCTTT. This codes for CASSEELKLFF.

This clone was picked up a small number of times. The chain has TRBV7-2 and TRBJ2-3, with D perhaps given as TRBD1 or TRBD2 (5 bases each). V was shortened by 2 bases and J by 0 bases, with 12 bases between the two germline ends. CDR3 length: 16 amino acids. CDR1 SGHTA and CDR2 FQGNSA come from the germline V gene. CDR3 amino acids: CASSLIGAASTDTQYF. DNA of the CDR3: TGTGCCAGCAGCTTAATCGGGGCAGCTAGCACAGATACGCAGTATTTT.

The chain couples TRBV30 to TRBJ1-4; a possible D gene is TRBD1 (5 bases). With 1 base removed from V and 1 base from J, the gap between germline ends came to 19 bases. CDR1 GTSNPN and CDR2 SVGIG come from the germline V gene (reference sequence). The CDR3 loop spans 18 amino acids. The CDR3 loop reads CAWSADSIFGGTNEKLFF. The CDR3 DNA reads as TGTGCCTGGAGTGCCGACAGCATATTTGGGGGAACTAATGAAAAACTGTTTTTT.